This TCR beta chain was identified in a study of blood T cell repertoires in COVID-19. Germline V gives CDR1 SGHRS, CDR2 YFSETQ. Deletions cut 3 bases from V and 7 bases from J, with 8 bases between. CDR3 length: 13 residues. Sequenced by immunoSEQ multiplex PCR; TCRdb stores in-frame clones only, minus some. The sample lists about 400,000 clones, approximately 88% occurring once. Cohorts were based on clinical histories the participants reported. This clone was observed a handful of times. The TCR sequence derives from a woman between 35 and 50 years old with acute COVID-19. The rearrangement uses TRBV5-1 and TRBJ1-6; D is uncertain. The sequenced material came from PBMCs or T cells enriched from blood (not recorded which). This CDR3 is CASSSGVNSPLHF. The CDR3, as DNA: TGCGCCAGCAGCTCCGGAGTGAATTCACCCCTCCACTTT.